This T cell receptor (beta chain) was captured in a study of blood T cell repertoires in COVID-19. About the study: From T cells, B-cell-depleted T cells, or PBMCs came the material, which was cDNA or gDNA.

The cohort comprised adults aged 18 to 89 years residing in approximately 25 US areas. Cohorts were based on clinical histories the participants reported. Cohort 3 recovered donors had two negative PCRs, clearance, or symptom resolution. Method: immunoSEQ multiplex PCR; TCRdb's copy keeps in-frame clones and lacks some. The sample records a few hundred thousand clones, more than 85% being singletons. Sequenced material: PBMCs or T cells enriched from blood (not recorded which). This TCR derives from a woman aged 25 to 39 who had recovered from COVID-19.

CDR3 sequence: CASGARGGTEAFF. The CDR3 DNA follows: TGCGCCAGCGGAGCCAGGGGTGGAACTGAAGCTTTCTTT. This sequence joins TRBV10-1 and TRBJ1-1; possible D gene TRBD1, 6 bases. Germline-derived CDR1 and CDR2 are WNHNN and SYGVQD (reference sequence). The CDR3 has 13 amino acids. Trimming removed 8 bases from V and 5 bases from J, with 15 bases in between.